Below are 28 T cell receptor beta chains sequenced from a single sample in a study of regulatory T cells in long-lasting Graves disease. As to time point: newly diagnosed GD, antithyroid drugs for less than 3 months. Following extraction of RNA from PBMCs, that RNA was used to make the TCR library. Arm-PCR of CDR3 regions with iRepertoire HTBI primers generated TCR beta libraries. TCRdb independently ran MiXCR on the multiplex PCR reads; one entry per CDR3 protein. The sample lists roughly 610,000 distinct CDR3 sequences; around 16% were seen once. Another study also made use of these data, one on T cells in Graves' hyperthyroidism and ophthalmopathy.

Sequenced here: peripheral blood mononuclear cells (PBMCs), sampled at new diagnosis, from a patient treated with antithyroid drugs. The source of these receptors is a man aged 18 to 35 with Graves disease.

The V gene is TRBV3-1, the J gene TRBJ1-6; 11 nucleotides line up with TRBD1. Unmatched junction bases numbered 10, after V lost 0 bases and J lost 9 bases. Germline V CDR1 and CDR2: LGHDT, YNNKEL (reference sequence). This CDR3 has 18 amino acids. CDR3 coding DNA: TGTGCCAGCAGCCAAGATCGGAGGACAGGGGGCATGGGTTCACCCCTCCACTTT. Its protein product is CASSQDRRTGGMGSPLHF.

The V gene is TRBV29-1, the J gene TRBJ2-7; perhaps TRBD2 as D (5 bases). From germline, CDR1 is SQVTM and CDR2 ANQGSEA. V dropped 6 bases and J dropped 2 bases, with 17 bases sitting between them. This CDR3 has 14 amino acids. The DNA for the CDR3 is TGCAGCGTCCAACCCATCCGGGGTGCCTACGAGCAGTACTTC. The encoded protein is CSVQPIRGAYEQYF.

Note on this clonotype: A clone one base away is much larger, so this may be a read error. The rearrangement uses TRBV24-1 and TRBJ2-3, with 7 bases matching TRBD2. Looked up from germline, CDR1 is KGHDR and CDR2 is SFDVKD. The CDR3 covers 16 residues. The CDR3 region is CATSDAGEGPTDAQYF. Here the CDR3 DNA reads TGTGCCACCAGTGATGCGGGAGAGGGGCCCACAGATGCGCAGTATTTT.

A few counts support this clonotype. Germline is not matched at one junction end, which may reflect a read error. The CDR3 region is CASGEGLQESQYF. CDR3 sequence (DNA): TGTGCTAGTGGAGAGGGATTACAAGAGTCCCAGTACTTC. The chain combines TRBV12-5 with TRBJ2-5; D perhaps matches TRBD2 (5 bases). The CDR3 runs 13 residues. Per germline, CDR1 LGHNT and CDR2 FRNRAP. The complete variable domain, with remaining parts taken from reference TRBV12-5 and TRBJ2-5, reads DARVTQTPRHKVTEMGQEVTMRCQPILGHNTVFWYRQTMMQGLELLAYFRNRAPLDDSGMPKDRFSAEMPDATLATLKIQPSEPRDSAVYFCASGEGLQESQYFGPGTRLLVL.

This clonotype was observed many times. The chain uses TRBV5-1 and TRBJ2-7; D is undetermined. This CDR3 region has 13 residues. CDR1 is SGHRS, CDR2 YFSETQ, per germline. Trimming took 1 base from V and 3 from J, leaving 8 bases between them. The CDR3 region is CASSLFGDYEQYF. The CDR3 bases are TGCGCCAGCAGCTTGTTTGGAGACTACGAGCAGTACTTC.

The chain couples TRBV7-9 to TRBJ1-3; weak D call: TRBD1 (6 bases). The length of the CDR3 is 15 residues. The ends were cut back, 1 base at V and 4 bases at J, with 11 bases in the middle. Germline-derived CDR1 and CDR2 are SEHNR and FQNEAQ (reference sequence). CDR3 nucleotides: TGTGCCAGCAGCTTAGTTGGGGGGCTAGGAAACACCATATATTTT. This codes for CASSLVGGLGNTIYF. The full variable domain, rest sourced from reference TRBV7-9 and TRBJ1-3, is DTGVSQNPRHKITKRGQNVTFRCDPISEHNRLYWYRQTLGQGPEFLTYFQNEAQLEKSRLLSDRFSAERPKGSFSTLEIQRTEQGDSAMYLCASSLVGGLGNTIYFGEGSWLTVV.

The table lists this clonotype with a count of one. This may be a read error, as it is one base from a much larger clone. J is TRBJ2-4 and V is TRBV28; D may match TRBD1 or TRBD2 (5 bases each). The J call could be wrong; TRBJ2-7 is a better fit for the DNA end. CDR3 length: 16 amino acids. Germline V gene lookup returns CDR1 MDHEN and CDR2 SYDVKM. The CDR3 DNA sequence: TGTGCCAACAGTTTCTCAGGGACCGAATCCTCCTACGAGCAGTACTTC. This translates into CANSFSGTESSYEQYF.

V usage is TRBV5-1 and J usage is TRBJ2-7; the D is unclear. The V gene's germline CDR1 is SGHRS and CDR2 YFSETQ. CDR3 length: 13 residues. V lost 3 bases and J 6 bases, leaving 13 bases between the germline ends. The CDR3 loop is CASSSTSRAEQYF. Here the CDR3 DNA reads TGCGCCAGCAGCTCCACCTCACGGGCCGAGCAGTACTTC. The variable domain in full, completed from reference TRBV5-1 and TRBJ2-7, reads KAGVTQTPRYLIKTRGQQVTLSCSPISGHRSVSWYQQTPGQGLQFLFEYFSETQRNKGNFPGRFSGRQFSNSRSEMNVSTLELGDSALYLCASSSTSRAEQYFGPGTRLTVT.

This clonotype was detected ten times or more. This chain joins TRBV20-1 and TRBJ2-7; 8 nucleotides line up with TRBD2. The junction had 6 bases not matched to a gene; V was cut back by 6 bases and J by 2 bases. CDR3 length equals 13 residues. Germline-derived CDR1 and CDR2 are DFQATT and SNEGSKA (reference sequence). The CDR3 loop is CSASSGIPYEQYF. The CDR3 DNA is TGCAGTGCGAGTAGCGGGATTCCCTACGAGCAGTACTTC.

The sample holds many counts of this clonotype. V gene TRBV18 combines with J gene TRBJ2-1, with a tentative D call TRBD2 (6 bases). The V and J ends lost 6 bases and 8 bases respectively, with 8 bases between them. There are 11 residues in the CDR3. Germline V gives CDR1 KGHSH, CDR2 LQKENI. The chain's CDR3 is CASSEGHEQFF. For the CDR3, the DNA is TGTGCCAGCTCGGAGGGCCATGAGCAGTTCTTC.

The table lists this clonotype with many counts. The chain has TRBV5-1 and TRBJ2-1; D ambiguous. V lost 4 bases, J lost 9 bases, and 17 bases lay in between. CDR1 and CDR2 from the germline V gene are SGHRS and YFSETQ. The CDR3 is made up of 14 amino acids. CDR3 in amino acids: CASSPRFESGEQFF. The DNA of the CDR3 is TGCGCCAGCAGCCCCCGATTCGAGTCGGGTGAGCAGTTCTTC.

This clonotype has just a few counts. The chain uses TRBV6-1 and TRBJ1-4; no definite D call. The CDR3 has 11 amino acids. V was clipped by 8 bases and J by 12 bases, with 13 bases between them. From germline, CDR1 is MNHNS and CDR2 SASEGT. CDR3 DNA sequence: TGTGCCAGCGGGATAGTGCGGGAACTGTTTTTT. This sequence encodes CASGIVRELFF.

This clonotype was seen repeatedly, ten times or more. The CDR3 spells CASPSPVGVGNTEAFF. CDR3 in DNA: TGTGCCAGCCCCTCCCCGGTCGGGGTCGGGAACACTGAAGCTTTCTTT. This chain connects TRBV28 to TRBJ1-1; D gene unclear. V lost 8 bases to trimming and J lost 1 base, with 20 bases between them. CDR1 is MDHEN, CDR2 SYDVKM, per germline. This CDR3 is built from 16 residues.

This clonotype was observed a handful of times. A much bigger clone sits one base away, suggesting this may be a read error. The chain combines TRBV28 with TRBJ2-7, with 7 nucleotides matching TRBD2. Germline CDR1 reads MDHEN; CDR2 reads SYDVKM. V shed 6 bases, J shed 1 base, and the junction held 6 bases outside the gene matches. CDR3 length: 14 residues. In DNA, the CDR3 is TGTGCCAGCAGAGATTTGGGGGGGTCCTACGAGCAGTACTTC. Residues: CASRDLGGSYEQYF.

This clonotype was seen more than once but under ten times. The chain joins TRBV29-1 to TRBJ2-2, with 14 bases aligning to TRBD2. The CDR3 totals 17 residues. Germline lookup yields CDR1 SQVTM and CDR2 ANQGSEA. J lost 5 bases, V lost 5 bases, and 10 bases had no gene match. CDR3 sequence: CSVRSRGLAGDTGELFF. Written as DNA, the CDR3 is TGCAGCGTTCGCTCCAGGGGACTAGCGGGAGATACCGGGGAGCTGTTTTTT.

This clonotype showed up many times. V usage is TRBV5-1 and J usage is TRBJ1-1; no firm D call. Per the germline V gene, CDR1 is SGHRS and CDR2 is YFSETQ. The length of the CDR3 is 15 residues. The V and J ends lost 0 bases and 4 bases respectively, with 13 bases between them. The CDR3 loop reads CASSLGGVLGTEAFF. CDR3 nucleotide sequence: TGCGCCAGCAGCTTGGGCGGGGTCTTGGGCACTGAAGCTTTCTTT.

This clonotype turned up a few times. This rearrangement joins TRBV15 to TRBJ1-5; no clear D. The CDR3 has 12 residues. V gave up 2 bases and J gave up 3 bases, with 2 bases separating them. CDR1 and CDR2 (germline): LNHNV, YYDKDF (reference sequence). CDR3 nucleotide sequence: TGTGCCACCAGCAGATCCAATCAGCCCCAGCATTTT. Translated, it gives CATSRSNQPQHF.

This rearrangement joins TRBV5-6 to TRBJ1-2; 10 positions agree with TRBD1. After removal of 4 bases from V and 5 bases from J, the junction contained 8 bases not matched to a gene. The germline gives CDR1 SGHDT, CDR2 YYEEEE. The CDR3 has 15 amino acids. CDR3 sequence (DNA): TGTGCCAGCAGCCGCGGGACAGGGGCAAGATATGGCTACACCTTC. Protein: CASSRGTGARYGYTF. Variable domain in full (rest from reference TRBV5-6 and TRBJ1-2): DAGVTQSPTHLIKTRGQQVTLRCSPKSGHDTVSWYQQALGQGPQFIFQYYEEEERQRGNFPDRFSGHQFPNYSSELNVNALLLGDSALYLCASSRGTGARYGYTFGSGTRLTVV.

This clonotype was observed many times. The DNA of the CDR3 is TGTGCCAGCAAGGACAGAGAAGCGACCCAGTACTTC. Its protein is CASKDREATQYF. The chain recombines TRBV2 with TRBJ2-5; TRBD1 is a possible D gene (6 bases). CDR1 SNHLY and CDR2 FYNNEI come from the germline V gene. V lost 7 bases, J lost 7 bases, and 13 bases lay in between. CDR3 size: 12 residues.

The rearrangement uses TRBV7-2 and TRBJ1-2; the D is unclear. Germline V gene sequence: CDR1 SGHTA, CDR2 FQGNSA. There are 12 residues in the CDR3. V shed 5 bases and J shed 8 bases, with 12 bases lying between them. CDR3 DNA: TGTGCCAGCAGCGGCCGGACTTGGGGCTACACCTTC. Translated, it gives CASSGRTWGYTF.

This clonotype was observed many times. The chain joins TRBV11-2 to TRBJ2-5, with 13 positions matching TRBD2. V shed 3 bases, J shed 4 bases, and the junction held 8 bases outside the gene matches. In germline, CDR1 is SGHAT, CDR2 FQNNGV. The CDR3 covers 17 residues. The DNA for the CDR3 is TGTGCCAGCAGCTTTGCACTAGCGGGAGGGCGGCGAGAGACCCAGTACTTC. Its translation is CASSFALAGGRRETQYF.

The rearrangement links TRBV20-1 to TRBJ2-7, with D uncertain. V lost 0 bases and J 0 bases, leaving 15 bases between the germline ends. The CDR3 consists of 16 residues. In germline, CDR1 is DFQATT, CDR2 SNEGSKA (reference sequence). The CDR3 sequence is CSARDRSLAYSYEQYF. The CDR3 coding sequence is TGCAGTGCTAGAGATCGAAGCCTTGCGTACTCCTACGAGCAGTACTTC.

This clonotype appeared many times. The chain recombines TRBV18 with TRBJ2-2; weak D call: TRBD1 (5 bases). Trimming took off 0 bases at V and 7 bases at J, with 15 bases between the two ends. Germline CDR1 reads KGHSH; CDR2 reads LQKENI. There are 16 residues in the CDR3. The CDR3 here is CASSPPNGRVIGELFF. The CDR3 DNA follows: TGTGCCAGCTCACCACCGAACGGCAGGGTAATCGGGGAGCTGTTTTTT.

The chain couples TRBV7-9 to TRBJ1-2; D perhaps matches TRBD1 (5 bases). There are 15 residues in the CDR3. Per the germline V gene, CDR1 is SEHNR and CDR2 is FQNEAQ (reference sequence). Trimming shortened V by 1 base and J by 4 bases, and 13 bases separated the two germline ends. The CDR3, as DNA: TGTGCCAGCAGCTTAGGTGCCAGGGTCTCCTATGGCTACACCTTC. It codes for CASSLGARVSYGYTF.

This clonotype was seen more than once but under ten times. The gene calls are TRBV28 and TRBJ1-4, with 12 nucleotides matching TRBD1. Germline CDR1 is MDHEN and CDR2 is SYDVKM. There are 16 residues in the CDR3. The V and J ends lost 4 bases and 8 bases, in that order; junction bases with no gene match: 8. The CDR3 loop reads CASSWDRGHLTEKLFF. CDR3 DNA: TGTGCCAGCAGTTGGGACAGGGGGCATCTTACGGAAAAACTGTTTTTT.

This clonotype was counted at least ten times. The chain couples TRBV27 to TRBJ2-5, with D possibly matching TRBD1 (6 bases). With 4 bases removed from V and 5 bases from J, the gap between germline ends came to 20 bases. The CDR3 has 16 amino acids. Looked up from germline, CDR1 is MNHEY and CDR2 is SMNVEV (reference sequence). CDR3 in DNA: TGTGCCAGCAGTTCAATGGGGACATTGGGGATCGAGACCCAGTACTTC. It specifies CASSSMGTLGIETQYF.

CDR3 sequence reads: CSARRSSGNTDTQYF. CDR3 nucleotide sequence: TGCAGTGCTAGAAGGTCTAGCGGAAACACAGATACGCAGTATTTT. This chain uses TRBV20-1 with TRBJ2-3, with 7 bases matching TRBD2. V shed 2 bases and J 2 bases; nucleotides not matched to a gene: 7. Germline CDR1 DFQATT, CDR2 SNEGSKA (reference sequence). The CDR3 is 15 residues long.

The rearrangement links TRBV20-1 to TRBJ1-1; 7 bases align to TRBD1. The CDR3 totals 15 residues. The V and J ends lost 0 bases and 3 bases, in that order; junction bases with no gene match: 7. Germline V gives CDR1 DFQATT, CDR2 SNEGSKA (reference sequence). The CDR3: CSARDHRGSDTEAFF. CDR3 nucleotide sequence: TGCAGTGCTAGAGATCACAGGGGCAGCGACACTGAAGCTTTCTTT.